These 12 T cell receptor beta chains came from one sample sequenced in a study of CD8+CD57+ T cells in acquired aplastic anemia. For CDR3 and TCR beta VDJ profiling, genomic DNA was the template used. TCRdb re-called the reads through MiXCR, storing one row per CDR3 protein. The table includes about 70,000 distinct CDR3 sequences, roughly half detected once. Sequenced: sorted CD4+, CD8+, or CD8+CD57+ T cells (not recorded which) from PBMCs. Every receptor here comes from a human donor in good health, serving as a control.

This clonotype was seen once. The gene calls are TRBV7-2 and TRBJ2-1, with a tentative D call TRBD1 (5 bases). The CDR3 consists of 17 residues. The V gene's germline CDR1 is SGHTA and CDR2 FQGNSA. V was pared by 1 base and J by 5 bases, with 18 bases between. The CDR3 spells CASSLEPFRVGDNEQFF. As DNA, the CDR3 is TGTGCCAGCAGCTTAGAGCCGTTCAGGGTTGGGGACAATGAGCAGTTCTTC.

This clonotype was seen only a few times. J is TRBJ1-1 and V is TRBV20-1; a weak D match, TRBD1 (5 bases). V gave up 0 bases and J gave up 6 bases, with 11 bases separating them. The germline gives CDR1 DFQATT, CDR2 SNEGSKA (reference sequence). The CDR3 covers 13 residues. The CDR3 DNA reads TGCAGTGCTAGAGAACGACCCAGGGCTGAAGCTTTCTTT. The encoded protein is CSARERPRAEAFF.

The chain joins TRBV10-3 to TRBJ2-5, with D possibly matching TRBD1 (6 bases). The CDR3 runs 17 residues. Per the germline V gene, CDR1 is ENHRY and CDR2 is SYGVKD. V lost 5 bases to trimming and J lost 4 bases, with 23 bases between them. CDR3 region: CAISPGGSSGVGETQYF. For the CDR3, the DNA is TGTGCCATCAGTCCTGGGGGCAGTTCGGGCGTCGGAGAGACCCAGTACTTC.

The chain couples TRBV15 to TRBJ1-5; D gene uncertain. The CDR3 spans 15 residues. The germline V and J ends were trimmed by 3 bases and 7 bases, with 16 bases remaining between them. Per germline, CDR1 LNHNV and CDR2 YYDKDF (reference sequence). This CDR3 is CATSSPTSSAQPQHF. The CDR3 DNA is TGTGCCACCAGCAGTCCCACCTCCTCCGCCCAGCCCCAGCATTTT.

This clonotype was seen repeatedly, ten times or more. The rearrangement links TRBV19 to TRBJ1-5; D is unresolved. Germline CDR1 and CDR2: LNHDA and SQIVND (reference sequence). V lost 3 bases and J lost 0, with 9 bases in between. The CDR3 is made up of 15 amino acids. The CDR3 reads CASSMAGGSNQPQHF. The CDR3 nucleotides read TGTGCCAGTAGTATGGCAGGAGGTAGCAATCAGCCCCAGCATTTT.

This clonotype has a count of ten or more. This sequence joins TRBV27 and TRBJ2-7, with 11 bases fitting TRBD1. The CDR3 consists of 16 residues. CDR1 is MNHEY and CDR2 is SMNVEV in the germline V gene (reference sequence). J lost 5 bases, V lost 5 bases, and 11 bases had no gene match. CDR3 nucleotide sequence: TGTGCCAGCAGTAGAGCAGGACAGGGGGCGTTTGACGAGCAGTACTTC. Residues: CASSRAGQGAFDEQYF.

This clonotype was seen repeatedly, ten times or more. V gene TRBV20-1 combines with J gene TRBJ2-7, with 12 bases matching TRBD2. CDR1 is DFQATT, CDR2 SNEGSKA, per germline (reference sequence). The CDR3 length is 15 residues. V was pared by 3 bases and J by 3 bases, with 6 bases of the junction left unmatched. The DNA of the CDR3 is TGCAGTGCTAGTCCGAGGACTAGCGGGAACTACGAGCAGTACTTC. Protein: CSASPRTSGNYEQYF.

This rearrangement joins TRBV29-1 to TRBJ1-2; 7 bases map to TRBD1. This CDR3 comprises 12 residues. Germline V gene data show CDR1 as SQVTM and CDR2 as ANQGSEA. The V segment lost 8 bases and the J segment 0 bases; nucleotides outside the gene matches: 3. Written as DNA, the CDR3 is TGCAGCATTCAGGGGGCTAACTATGGCTACACCTTC. As protein: CSIQGANYGYTF.

This clonotype is categorized as medium-sized. The V gene is TRBV19, the J gene TRBJ2-7, with 8 bases lining up with TRBD1. Germline assignment: CDR1 LNHDA and CDR2 SQIVND (reference sequence). V was pared by 9 bases and J by 4 bases, with 11 bases of the junction left unmatched. This CDR3 comprises 14 residues. CDR3 coding DNA: TGTGCCAGCGCCCAGGGGGCCGGAGGATACGAGCAGTACTTC. Translated, it gives CASAQGAGGYEQYF.

The V call is TRBV6-4, the J call TRBJ2-1, with D possibly being TRBD1 or TRBD2 (5 bases each). CDR3 size: 13 residues. Trimming left V 4 bases short and J 8 bases short, with 12 bases between. CDR1 and CDR2 from the germline V gene are MRHNA and SNTAGT. As DNA, the CDR3 is TGTGCCAGCAGTGTCAGGGCGAGGGATGAGCAGTTCTTC. This encodes CASSVRARDEQFF.

This chain uses TRBV29-1 with TRBJ1-1; 7 bases agree with TRBD1. Losses at the gene ends were 6 bases for V and 5 bases for J; bases not matched to a gene: 9. The CDR3 sequence is 13 residues long. The germline CDR1 and CDR2 sequences are SQVTM and ANQGSEA. The CDR3 DNA is TGCAGCGTCCTCCAGACAGGGCGGACTGAAGCTTTCTTT. Translated, it gives CSVLQTGRTEAFF.

Ten or more counts support this clonotype. The chain uses TRBV14 and TRBJ1-4; D is ambiguous. This CDR3 contains 13 residues. Germline V gene data show CDR1 as SGHDN and CDR2 as FVKESK. The germline V and J ends were trimmed by 5 bases and 0 bases, with 4 bases remaining between them. The CDR3 nucleotides are TGTGCCAGCAGCAAGACAACTAATGAAAAACTGTTTTTT. As protein: CASSKTTNEKLFF.